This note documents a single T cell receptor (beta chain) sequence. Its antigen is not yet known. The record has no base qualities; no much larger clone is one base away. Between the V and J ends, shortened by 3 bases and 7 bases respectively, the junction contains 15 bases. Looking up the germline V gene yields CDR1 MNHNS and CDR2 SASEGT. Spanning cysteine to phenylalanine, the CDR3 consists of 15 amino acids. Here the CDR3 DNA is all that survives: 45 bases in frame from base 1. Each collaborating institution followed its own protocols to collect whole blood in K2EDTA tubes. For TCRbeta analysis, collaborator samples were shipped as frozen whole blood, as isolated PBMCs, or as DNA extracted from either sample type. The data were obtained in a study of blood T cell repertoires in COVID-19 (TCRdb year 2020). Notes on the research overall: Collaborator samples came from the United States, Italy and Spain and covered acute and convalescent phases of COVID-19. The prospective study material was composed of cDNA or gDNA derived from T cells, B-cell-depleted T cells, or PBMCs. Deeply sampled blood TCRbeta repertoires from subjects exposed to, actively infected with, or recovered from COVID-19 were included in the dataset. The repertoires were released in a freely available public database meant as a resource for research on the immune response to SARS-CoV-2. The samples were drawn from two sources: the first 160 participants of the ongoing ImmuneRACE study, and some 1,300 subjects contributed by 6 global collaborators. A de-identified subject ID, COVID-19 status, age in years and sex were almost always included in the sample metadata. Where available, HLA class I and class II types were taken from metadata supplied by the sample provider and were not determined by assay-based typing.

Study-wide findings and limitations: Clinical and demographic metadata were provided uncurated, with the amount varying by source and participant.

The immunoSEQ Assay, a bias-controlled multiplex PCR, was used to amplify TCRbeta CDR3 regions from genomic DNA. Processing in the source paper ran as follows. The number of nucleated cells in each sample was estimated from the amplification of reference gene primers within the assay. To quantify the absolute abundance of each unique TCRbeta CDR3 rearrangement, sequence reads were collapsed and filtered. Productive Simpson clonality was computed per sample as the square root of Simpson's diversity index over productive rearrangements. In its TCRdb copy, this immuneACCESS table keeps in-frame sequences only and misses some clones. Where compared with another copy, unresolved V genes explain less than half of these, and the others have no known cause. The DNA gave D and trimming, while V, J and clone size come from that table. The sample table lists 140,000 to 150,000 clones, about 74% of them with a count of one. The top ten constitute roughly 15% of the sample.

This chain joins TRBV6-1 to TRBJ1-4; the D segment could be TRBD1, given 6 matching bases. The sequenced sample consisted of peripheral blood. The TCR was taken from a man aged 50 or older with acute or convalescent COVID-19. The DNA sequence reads TGTGCCAGCAGTGATGGTTACAGGGCGGGTGAAAAACTGTTTTTT. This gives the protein CASSDGYRAGEKLFF.